One and the same sample provided the 23 T cell receptor beta chains below, sequenced in a study of CD8 T cells in Susac syndrome. RNA was extracted with the RNeasy kit, and a quantity of roughly 0.5 to 1 ug was reverse transcribed using random hexamers. TCRdb passed the immunoSEQ multiplex PCR reads through MiXCR, listing each CDR3 protein once. The profile shows fewer than 85,000 distinct CDR3 sequences, about 95% of them singletons. The sequenced sample consisted of CD8+ T cells from PBMCs. These receptor sequences come from a human donor with multiple sclerosis.

J is TRBJ1-1 and V is TRBV6-2 or TRBV6-3; D is possibly TRBD1 (6 bases). Trimming pared 6 bases from V and 5 bases from J, leaving 22 bases between. CDR3 length: 16 amino acids. From germline, CDR1 is MNHEY and CDR2 SVGEGT. The chain's CDR3 is CASSPSTRGEGTEAFF. CDR3 bases: TGTGCCAGCAGCCCCTCCACCAGGGGCGAGGGAACTGAAGCTTTCTTT.

This rearrangement joins TRBV5-1 to TRBJ1-2; possibly TRBD1 for D (6 bases). The ends were cut back, 4 bases at V and 4 bases at J, with 17 bases in the middle. There are 15 residues in the CDR3. Germline V gene lookup returns CDR1 SGHRS and CDR2 YFSETQ. The CDR3 DNA reads TGCGCCAGCAGCGTCGGGCAGGGGACGCGCTATGGCTACACCTTC. It is translated as CASSVGQGTRYGYTF.

This chain connects TRBV6-5 to TRBJ1-2; 8 nucleotides line up with TRBD1. This CDR3 region has 13 residues. The trim removed 6 bases at V and 8 bases at J, leaving 8 bases unmatched. The germline V gene encodes CDR1 MNHEY and CDR2 SVGAGI. CDR3 nucleotides: TGTGCCAGCAGCCCTTCACAGGGGGTAGGCTACACCTTC. Its protein is CASSPSQGVGYTF.

V and J are TRBV1 and TRBJ2-4; TRBD1 is the table's D call and was not checked against the DNA. TRBV1 is tagged as a pseudogene. The CDR3 runs to 19 residues. CDR3 DNA sequence: TGCACCAGCAGCCACCCCATACAAGGTCCCCGGTTAGCCAAAAACATTCAGTACTTC. This sequence encodes CTSSHPIQGPRLAKNIQYF.

The J gene is TRBJ2-7, the V gene TRBV6-6; a possible D gene is TRBD1 (5 bases). Trimming left V 2 bases short and J 5 bases short, with 10 bases between. This CDR3 comprises 13 residues. Germline assignment: CDR1 MNHNY and CDR2 SVGAGI (reference sequence). CDR3: CASSYPQGDEQYF. DNA for the CDR3: TGTGCCAGCAGTTACCCCCAGGGTGACGAGCAGTACTTC.

The chain employs TRBV9 and TRBJ2-3; D is ambiguous. V shed 3 bases and J shed 1 base, with 12 bases lying between them. The CDR3 has 15 residues. The germline CDR1 and CDR2 sequences are SGDLS and YYNGEE. This chain's CDR3 is CASSEGVDGTDTQYF. CDR3 in DNA: TGTGCCAGCAGCGAGGGTGTTGATGGCACAGATACGCAGTATTTT. Drawing the rest from reference TRBV9 and TRBJ2-3, the complete variable domain is DSGVTQTPKHLITATGQRVTLRCSPRSGDLSVYWYQQSLDQGLQFLIQYYNGEERAKGNILERFSAQQFPDLHSELNLSSLELGDSALYFCASSEGVDGTDTQYFGPGTRLTVL.

The V call is TRBV6-5, the J call TRBJ1-6; D is possibly TRBD1 (5 bases). CDR1 and CDR2 (germline): MNHEY, SVGAGI. The CDR3 totals 18 residues. V lost 2 bases and J 3 bases, leaving 17 bases between the germline ends. CDR3 protein: CASSYHETRRGYNSPLHF. CDR3 sequence (DNA): TGTGCCAGCAGTTACCATGAGACCCGGAGGGGCTATAATTCACCCCTCCACTTT.

The chain links TRBV20-1 to TRBJ1-5, with D possibly TRBD1 on 6 matching bases. The CDR3 has 15 residues. Germline V gives CDR1 DFQATT, CDR2 SNEGSKA (reference sequence). The V end was cut by 2 bases, the J end by 5 bases, with 16 bases between. The CDR3 DNA reads as TGCAGTGCTAGACAACAGGGAGGGAATCATCAGCCCCAGCATTTT. Residues: CSARQQGGNHQPQHF.

The chain links TRBV9 to TRBJ2-1; 9 bases map to TRBD1. Germline V gene lookup returns CDR1 SGDLS and CDR2 YYNGEE. V dropped 3 bases and J dropped 8; count of bases not matched to a gene: 6. This CDR3 comprises 14 residues. The DNA of the CDR3 is TGTGCCAGCAGCGCCCGGACAGGGGTCCATGAGCAGTTCTTC. It is translated as CASSARTGVHEQFF.

The chain uses TRBV27 and TRBJ2-1; D unresolved. Per germline, CDR1 MNHEY and CDR2 SMNVEV (reference sequence). This CDR3 contains 14 residues. Between the trimmed V and J ends, which lost 6 bases and 4 bases, there was a span of 13 bases. CDR3 amino acids: CASSLSLGYNEQFF. The CDR3 DNA sequence: TGTGCCAGCAGCCTCTCCCTGGGGTACAATGAGCAGTTCTTC.

The chain combines TRBV29-1 with TRBJ1-2, with D possibly being TRBD1 (5 bases). The V and J ends lost 2 bases and 10 bases respectively, with 14 bases between them. The V gene's germline CDR1 is SQVTM and CDR2 ANQGSEA. The CDR3 covers 12 residues. CDR3 sequence (DNA): TGCAGCGTTGAATTTTGGCAGGGAGACTACACCTTC. Its translation is CSVEFWQGDYTF.

This clonotype was recorded only once. The V gene is TRBV27, the J gene TRBJ1-5; TRBD1 aligns across 7 bases. V was clipped by 4 bases and J by 6 bases; unmatched bases: 9. This CDR3 comprises 15 residues. Germline CDR1 and CDR2: MNHEY and SMNVEV (reference sequence). The CDR3 spells CASSSDRAGGQPQHF. CDR3 in DNA: TGTGCCAGCAGTTCCGACAGGGCCGGTGGTCAGCCCCAGCATTTT.

The gene calls are TRBV29-1 and TRBJ2-2; D call uncertain. This CDR3 comprises 13 residues. In germline, CDR1 is SQVTM, CDR2 ANQGSEA. V was shortened by 4 bases and J by 6 bases, with 12 bases between the two germline ends. This CDR3 is CSVVTSKAGELFF. CDR3 sequence (DNA): TGCAGCGTTGTGACAAGTAAGGCCGGGGAGCTGTTTTTT.

This clonotype was observed a single time. The rearrangement uses TRBV7-9 and TRBJ1-5, with 7 bases matching TRBD1. The J segment lost 2 bases and the V segment lost 1 base, leaving 8 bases of the junction unmatched. CDR3 length: 17 residues. Germline V gene sequence: CDR1 SEHNR, CDR2 FQNEAQ (reference sequence). CDR3 region: CASSLVAGGDGNQPQHF. In DNA form, the CDR3 reads TGTGCCAGCAGCTTAGTGGCAGGGGGAGACGGCAATCAGCCCCAGCATTTT.

The chain has TRBV7-9 and TRBJ2-7; unclear D gene. V was pared by 5 bases and J by 5 bases, with 16 bases between. CDR1 is SEHNR, CDR2 FQNEAQ, per germline (reference sequence). This CDR3 has 14 amino acids. CDR3 sequence: CASSRSSRVDEQYF. DNA of the CDR3: TGTGCCAGCAGCCGAAGTTCTAGGGTGGACGAGCAGTACTTC.

V and J are TRBV5-1 and TRBJ2-7; no firm D call. The CDR3 covers 14 residues. The V gene's germline CDR1 is SGHRS and CDR2 YFSETQ. V lost 4 bases and J lost 5, with 16 bases in between. In DNA, the CDR3 is TGCGCCAGCAGCACCGACTTGGGTCTGGACGAGCAGTACTTC. Translation gives CASSTDLGLDEQYF.

The chain uses TRBV19 and TRBJ1-3; D call uncertain. Germline values: CDR1 LNHDA, CDR2 SQIVND (reference sequence). The CDR3 is 13 residues long. Trimming pared 7 bases from V and 3 bases from J, leaving 10 bases between. CDR3 nucleotides: TGTGCCAGTACCATCGGTGGTGGAAACACCATATATTTT. It codes for CASTIGGGNTIYF.

The gene calls are TRBV5-6 and TRBJ1-2, with D unclear. The CDR3 runs 14 residues. Between the trimmed V and J ends, which lost 3 bases and 1 base, there was a span of 10 bases. CDR1 SGHDT and CDR2 YYEEEE come from the germline V gene. The CDR3 sequence is CASSSWQINYGYTF. The CDR3, as DNA: TGTGCCAGCAGCTCTTGGCAGATTAACTATGGCTACACCTTC.

The V call is TRBV27, the J call TRBJ1-1; 8 nucleotides line up with TRBD1. J was trimmed by 2 bases and V by 4 bases; bases with no gene match: 3. CDR3 length: 14 amino acids. Germline V gene data show CDR1 as MNHEY and CDR2 as SMNVEV (reference sequence). The DNA of the CDR3 is TGTGCCAGCAGTTCCTCAGGGGGCAACACTGAAGCTTTCTTT. Residues: CASSSSGGNTEAFF.

This rearrangement joins TRBV12-3 or TRBV12-4 to TRBJ2-7; D tentatively fits TRBD1 or TRBD2 (5 bases each). This CDR3 is built from 14 residues. V was shortened by 6 bases and J by 5 bases, with 17 bases between the two germline ends. The DNA for the CDR3 is TGTGCCAGCAGCCCCTTTCCCGGGACGGACGAGCAGTACTTC. Its translation: CASSPFPGTDEQYF.

The chain has TRBV7-9 and TRBJ2-3; 7 bases are shared with TRBD2. CDR3 length equals 16 residues. Germline assignment: CDR1 SEHNR and CDR2 FQNEAQ (reference sequence). The V and J ends lost 3 bases and 4 bases, in that order; junction bases with no gene match: 10. CDR3 sequence: CASSLSAEGGADTQYF. CDR3 nucleotides: TGTGCCAGCAGCTTGAGTGCGGAGGGAGGGGCAGATACGCAGTATTTT.

The CDR3 DNA reads TGTGCCAGCAGCTTAAATCGGGGTCTTTCGGGACTAACTTCAAACACCGGGGAGCTGTTTTTT. Translation gives CASSLNRGLSGLTSNTGELFF. This chain connects TRBV11-2 to TRBJ2-2; 7 bases map to TRBD2. The trim removed 2 bases at V and 2 bases at J, leaving 20 bases unmatched. This CDR3 has 21 amino acids. In germline, CDR1 is SGHAT, CDR2 FQNNGV.

This clonotype has only a few counts. This chain links TRBV7-7 with TRBJ2-7; 11 bases match TRBD1. Per the germline V gene, CDR1 is SSHAT and CDR2 is FNYEAQ (reference sequence). V gave up 4 bases and J gave up 2 bases; unmatched junction bases: 1. The CDR3 contains 14 residues. The CDR3 loop reads CASSSGQGAYEQYF. In DNA form, the CDR3 reads TGTGCCAGCAGCTCGGGACAGGGGGCCTACGAGCAGTACTTC. Full variable domain (rest looked up from reference TRBV7-7 and TRBJ2-7): GAGVSQSPRYKVTKRGQDVTLRCDPISSHATLYWYQQALGQGPEFLTYFNYEAQPDKSGLPSDRFSAERPEGSISTLTIQRTEQRDSAMYRCASSSGQGAYEQYFGPGTRLTVT.